The 14 T cell receptor beta chains below were found in one sample sequenced in a study of vaccination and CD4 T cells after COVID-19. These TCRs are of unknown antigen specificity. Treatment noted: approximately 9-day PBMC culture with coronavirus spike peptide pools or control peptides (ViraFEST assay). The unexposed donor gave CD4+ T cells before the COVID-19 pandemic (2011-2018). Cultured CD4+ T cell DNA underwent sequencing with the Oncomine TCR Beta short-read assay. TCRdb re-called the PCR reads through MiXCR, storing one row per CDR3 protein. The table shows some 4,600 distinct CDR3 sequences, with nearly 60% occurring only once. Sequencing input: CD4+ T cells from blood, cultured in vitro. The receptors stem from a human donor in good health.

This chain joins TRBV10-3 and TRBJ1-3; D not certain. V dropped 3 bases and J dropped 0 bases, with 6 bases sitting between them. The length of the CDR3 is 14 residues. The germline V gene encodes CDR1 ENHRY and CDR2 SYGVKD. The CDR3 region is CAISDGSSGNTIYF. The CDR3 DNA reads as TGTGCCATCAGTGATGGCAGCTCTGGAAACACCATATATTTT.

V is TRBV20-1 and J is TRBJ2-7; either TRBD1 or TRBD2 may fit D (5 bases each). Trimming shortened V by 2 bases and J by 5 bases, and 19 bases separated the two germline ends. Germline CDR1 is DFQATT and CDR2 is SNEGSKA (reference sequence). CDR3 size: 15 residues. The CDR3 nucleotides read TGCAGTGCTAGAAGGCGTAGGGGACCGGGCCACGAGCAGTACTTC. Translating gives CSARRRRGPGHEQYF.

The chain joins TRBV25-1 to TRBJ2-1, with D uncertain. In germline, CDR1 is MGHDK, CDR2 SYGVNS. This CDR3 is 15 amino acids long. The germline V and J ends were trimmed by 1 base and 6 bases, with 13 bases remaining between them. CDR3 bases: TGTGCCAGCAGTGAATTCAGCCACAAGATCAATGAGCAGTTCTTC. It yields the protein CASSEFSHKINEQFF.

The V and J genes are TRBV19 and TRBJ1-1; 9 nucleotides line up with TRBD1. V shed 3 bases and J 4 bases; nucleotides not matched to a gene: 3. Germline assignment: CDR1 LNHDA and CDR2 SQIVND (reference sequence). This CDR3 contains 14 residues. In DNA form, the CDR3 reads TGTGCCAGTAGTATGCCGGGACAGGGCACTGAAGCTTTCTTT. It codes for CASSMPGQGTEAFF.

The rearrangement joins TRBV7-9 to TRBJ2-7; a possible D gene is TRBD1 (5 bases). V was trimmed by 6 bases and J by 2 bases, leaving 14 bases between them. The CDR3 is 14 amino acids. In germline, CDR1 is SEHNR, CDR2 FQNEAQ (reference sequence). For the CDR3, the DNA is TGTGCCAGCAGTTCGACAGTGACAGCCTACGAGCAGTACTTC. Translation: CASSSTVTAYEQYF.

This clonotype was seen a few times. This chain connects TRBV7-7 to TRBJ2-5; unclear D gene. The CDR3 loop spans 15 amino acids. Germline assignment: CDR1 SSHAT and CDR2 FNYEAQ (reference sequence). V lost 5 bases and J 4 bases, leaving 17 bases between the germline ends. Here the CDR3 DNA reads TGTGCCAGCAGCCCAAGGCCAAGGTGGACAGAGACCCAGTACTTC. The encoded protein is CASSPRPRWTETQYF.

V gene TRBV7-2 combines with J gene TRBJ2-7, with D possibly being TRBD1 or TRBD2 (6 bases each). Trimming pared 4 bases from V and 0 bases from J, leaving 13 bases between. This CDR3 has 15 amino acids. Germline loops: CDR1 SGHTA, CDR2 FQGNSA. CDR3 DNA sequence: TGTGCCAGCAGCTCCCCGGGGGCCAGCTCCTACGAGCAGTACTTC. This codes for CASSSPGASSYEQYF.

The chain combines TRBV5-4 with TRBJ2-7; 10 bases are shared with TRBD1. The trim removed 5 bases at V and 4 bases at J, leaving 12 bases unmatched. Per the germline V gene, CDR1 is SGHNT and CDR2 is YYREEE (reference sequence). The CDR3 has 16 amino acids. The CDR3 sequence is CASSPGRDRGGYEQYF. CDR3 DNA: TGTGCCAGCAGTCCGGGGAGGGACAGGGGAGGATACGAGCAGTACTTC.

The chain recombines TRBV20-1 with TRBJ2-1; possible D gene TRBD2, 5 bases. The CDR3 spans 15 residues. Per the germline V gene, CDR1 is DFQATT and CDR2 is SNEGSKA (reference sequence). Deletions cut 6 bases from V and 0 bases from J, with 15 bases between. CDR3 in amino acids: CSAEPSSSSYNEQFF. CDR3 DNA sequence: TGCAGTGCCGAACCTAGCTCCAGCTCCTACAATGAGCAGTTCTTC.

The gene calls are TRBV5-1 and TRBJ1-5; maybe TRBD1 (5 bases). The germline gives CDR1 SGHRS, CDR2 YFSETQ. V lost 4 bases and J 5 bases, leaving 19 bases between the germline ends. CDR3 length equals 16 residues. CDR3 loop: CASSPGPRHLYQPQHF. The DNA for the CDR3 is TGCGCCAGCAGCCCGGGGCCTCGGCACCTCTATCAGCCCCAGCATTTT. Combining the CDR3 with reference TRBV5-1 and TRBJ1-5 gives the whole variable domain KAGVTQTPRYLIKTRGQQVTLSCSPISGHRSVSWYQQTPGQGLQFLFEYFSETQRNKGNFPGRFSGRQFSNSRSEMNVSTLELGDSALYLCASSPGPRHLYQPQHFGDGTRLSIL.

This clonotype has more than one count but fewer than ten. This sequence joins TRBV20-1 and TRBJ1-1; no clear D. The CDR3 loop spans 15 amino acids. Germline V gene lookup returns CDR1 DFQATT and CDR2 SNEGSKA (reference sequence). Deletions cut 1 base from V and 2 bases from J, with 14 bases between. The CDR3 loop reads CSARAPRTGNTEAFF. The CDR3 nucleotides read TGCAGTGCTAGAGCCCCGAGGACGGGAAACACTGAAGCTTTCTTT.

This chain uses TRBV6-1 with TRBJ1-6; possible D gene TRBD1, 5 bases. V lost 7 bases and J 7 bases, leaving 11 bases between the germline ends. The V gene's germline CDR1 is MNHNS and CDR2 SASEGT. The CDR3 extends over 13 amino acids. The CDR3 spells CASNWGKNSPLHF. The CDR3 DNA reads TGTGCCAGCAATTGGGGGAAAAATTCACCCCTCCACTTT.

This clonotype has a handful of counts. This rearrangement joins TRBV20-1 to TRBJ2-7, with TRBD1 matching over 11 bases. The V gene end was trimmed by 5 bases and the J gene end by 3 bases; junction bases not matched to a gene: 9. The CDR3 loop spans 15 amino acids. Germline V gene lookup returns CDR1 DFQATT and CDR2 SNEGSKA (reference sequence). The CDR3 sequence: CSASRGDRGNYEQYF. As DNA, the CDR3 is TGCAGTGCTTCCAGGGGGGACAGGGGGAACTACGAGCAGTACTTC.

The rearrangement links TRBV19 to TRBJ1-5; no definite D call. V was cut by 5 bases and J by 12 bases, with 17 bases left in between. From germline, CDR1 is LNHDA and CDR2 SQIVND (reference sequence). This CDR3 spans 13 amino acids. The CDR3 loop reads CASSEVPDLFQHF. Written as DNA, the CDR3 is TGTGCCAGTAGTGAAGTCCCGGACCTCTTCCAGCATTTT.